This paragraph covers one T cell receptor (beta chain) sequence. Its matching antigen is unknown. The naive CD8 population came from CD45RO-negative cells selected for CCR7, without terminally differentiated effector memory CD45RA+ cells. This sample was taken from a study of shared clonotypes between healthy human individuals. Only in-frame clones appear in the TCRdb table, and some are missing; sequencing was by immunoSEQ multiplex PCR. The sample lists about 580,000 clones, about 98% occurring once. CDR3 length: 14 amino acids. CDR1 and CDR2 (germline): SGHTA, FQGNSA. Unmatched junction bases numbered 11, after V lost 10 bases and J lost 5 bases. Findings of the study overall: Shared across several donors were approximately 5% of the naive CD4 clonotypes. Memory subsets had estimated richness that was generally smaller than that of naive subsets.

The sample was naive CD8+ T cells sorted from blood. The rearrangement uses TRBV7-2 and TRBJ2-7, with 10 bases that match TRBD2. The sequence was collected from a man aged 30-40 years in good health. The CDR3 region is CATGELAGVHEQYF. In DNA form, the CDR3 reads TGTGCCACAGGGGAGCTAGCGGGAGTCCACGAGCAGTACTTC.